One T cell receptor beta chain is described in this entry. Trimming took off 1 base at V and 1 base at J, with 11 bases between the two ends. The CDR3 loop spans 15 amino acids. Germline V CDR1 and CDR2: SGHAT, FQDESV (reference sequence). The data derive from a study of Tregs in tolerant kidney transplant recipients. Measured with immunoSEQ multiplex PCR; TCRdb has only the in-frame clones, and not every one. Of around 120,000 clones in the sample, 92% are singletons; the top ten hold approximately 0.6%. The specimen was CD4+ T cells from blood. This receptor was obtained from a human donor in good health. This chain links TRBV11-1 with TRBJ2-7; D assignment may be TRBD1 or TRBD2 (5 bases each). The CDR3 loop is CASSLGSGASYEQYF. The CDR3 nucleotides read TGTGCCAGCAGCTTAGGTTCCGGGGCTTCCTACGAGCAGTACTTC.